The 3 T cell receptor beta chains given below trace back to one sample, sequenced in a study of regulatory and conventional T cells in RAG deficiency (dated 2017 in TCRdb). The library relied on the immunoSEQ multiplex PCR assay. As stored in TCRdb, this immuneACCESS dataset retains in-frame rearrangements with V and J assigned. A fraction of the clones does not appear; measured against another copy, unresolved V genes explain less than half of the discrepancy, and the remainder lacks a known reason. The sample profile shows more than 20,000 clones; 85% to 95% of them were found once. Of the sample, under 0.95% is held by the ten largest clones. Before genomic DNA extraction, conventional CD4+ T cells were isolated from blood as CD25-low CD127-high cells. The data also belong to a second study, concerning regulatory T cells. The second study's paper adds: For the multiplex PCR, 52 forward TRBV primers and 13 reverse TRBJ primers were used, and amplification bias was corrected with both assay-based and computational methods.

The specimen sequenced was CD4+ T cells sorted from blood. The receptors shown here come from a human donor in good health.

The chain is built from TRBV7-2 and TRBJ2-7, with unresolved D. CDR1 and CDR2 (germline): SGHTA, FQGNSA. Trimming removed 1 base at V and 5 bases at J, with 3 bases between. This CDR3 has 11 amino acids. The DNA for the CDR3 is TGTGCCAGCAGCTTAGTACACGAGCAGTACTTC. Translation: CASSLVHEQYF.

The J gene is TRBJ1-5, the V gene TRBV4-1; TRBD1 matches 9 bases. This CDR3 contains 15 residues. The trim removed 5 bases at V and 1 base at J, leaving 3 bases unmatched. Germline CDR1 and CDR2: MGHRA and YSYEKL. The CDR3 DNA reads TGCGCCAGCAGCTCGGGACAGGGAAGCAATCAGCCCCAGCATTTT. Translated: CASSSGQGSNQPQHF.

This chain links TRBV6-5 with TRBJ1-2; 7 positions match TRBD1. The CDR3 is 14 residues long. With V trimmed by 0 bases and J by 3 bases, 1 base remained unmatched. From germline, CDR1 is MNHEY and CDR2 SVGAGI. This CDR3 is CASSYSDRDYGYTF. CDR3 DNA sequence: TGTGCCAGCAGTTACTCCGACAGGGACTATGGCTACACCTTC.